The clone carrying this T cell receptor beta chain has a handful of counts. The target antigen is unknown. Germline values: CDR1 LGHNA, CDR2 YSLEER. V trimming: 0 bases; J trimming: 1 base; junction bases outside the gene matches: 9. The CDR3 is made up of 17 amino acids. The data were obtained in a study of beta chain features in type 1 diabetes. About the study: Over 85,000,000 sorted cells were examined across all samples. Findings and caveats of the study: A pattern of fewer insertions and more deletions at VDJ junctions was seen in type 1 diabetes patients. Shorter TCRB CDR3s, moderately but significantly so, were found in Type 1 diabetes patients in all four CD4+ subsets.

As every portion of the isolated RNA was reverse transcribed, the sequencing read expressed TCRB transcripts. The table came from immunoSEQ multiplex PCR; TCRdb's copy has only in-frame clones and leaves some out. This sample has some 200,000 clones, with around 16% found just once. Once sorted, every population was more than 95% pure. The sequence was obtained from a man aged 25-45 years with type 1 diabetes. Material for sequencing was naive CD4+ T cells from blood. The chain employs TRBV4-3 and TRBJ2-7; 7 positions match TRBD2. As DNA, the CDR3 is TGCGCCAGCAGCCAAGATAGAAGCGGGACCATTTCCTACGAGCAGTACTTC. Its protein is CASSQDRSGTISYEQYF.